Listed below are T cell receptor beta chains from one sample, sequenced in a study of shared clonotypes between healthy human individuals. Some clones are missing from TCRdb's copy, which holds only in-frame ones; the method was immunoSEQ multiplex PCR. This table holds a few million clones, approximately 93% found once. The sequenced sample consisted of naive CD4+ T cells from PBMCs. The source of these receptors is a man between 18 and 35 years old in good health. Some clones in this sample may be carry-over from other donors' samples. The conserved cysteine and the conserved F or W are not part of the CDR3 here.

TRBJ2-5,TRBV7-7,ASSLVLAGGPNQETQY
TRBJ2-2,TRBV2,ASSEAMGQGSNTGELF
TRBJ2-5,TRBV11-3,ASSVTGETQY
TRBJ1-5,TRBV4-3,ASSQELQGVQPQH
TRBJ1-5,TRBV5-1,ASSYSGGNQPQH
TRBJ1-1,TRBV28,ASKQFLKNTEAF
TRBJ1-4,TRBV28,ASIDRNDEKLF
TRBJ1-5,TRBV18,ASSPQGNSNQPQH
TRBJ2-3,TRBV20-1,SASSTDTQY
TRBJ2-7,TRBV25-1,ASSVTGFGEQY
TRBJ2-3,TRBV5-6,ASSLDVRTDTQY
TRBJ1-3,TRBV5-1,ASSFGHRSGNTIY
TRBJ2-7,TRBV5-1,ASSLVGFDEQY
TRBJ2-2,TRBV5-1,ASSLGGGLAGLTNTGELF
TRBJ2-3,TRBV7-2,ASSLDFLGVARYTDTQY
TRBJ2-3,TRBV5-3,AGSTGTRGD
TRBJ1-1,TRBV18,ASSPWQAKENTEAF
TRBJ2-2,TRBV5-1,ASSVIGVGTGELF
TRBJ2-2,TRBV6-5,ASSRQATAGELF
TRBJ1-2,TRBV4-3,ASSQGSIGGGYT
TRBJ2-7,TRBV11-3,ASSFEGTSGIHEQY
TRBJ2-3,TRBV7-6,ASSLVGTTDTQY
TRBJ2-7,TRBV10-3,AISEGTLAVREQY
TRBJ1-2,TRBV27,ASSLGPGDESYGYT